This T cell receptor beta chain was captured in a study of CD8+ T cells in alopecia areata. Study-wide context: Treated patients were given 5 to 10 mg oral tofacitinib twice daily. For treated patients, severity scores reflected the percentage of scalp area affected. Points from the study as a whole: Mice showed clearer TCR sharing than patients did, a gap that was possibly HLA-related.

Points on this clone: Its antigen remains unknown.

The CDR3 is 18 residues long. Germline CDR1 is MNHEY and CDR2 is SMNVEV (reference sequence). V shed 5 bases, J shed 0 bases, and the junction held 15 bases outside the gene matches. As for treatment: oral pan-JAK inhibitor, 5-10 mg twice daily. Sequencing used cDNA as its template, made by extracting RNA and reverse transcribing it. The data were produced by immunoSEQ multiplex PCR, yet TCRdb's version contains in-frame clones alone and is incomplete. The sample shows 200,000 or so clones, roughly 50% of them seen only once. The sequences come from CD4+ T cells sorted from blood, collected at week 24, from a patient treated with tofacitinib. The chain is built from TRBV27 and TRBJ2-7, with 8 bases that match TRBD1. The origin of this receptor is a human donor with alopecia areata. The CDR3 DNA follows: TGTGCCAGCAGTCTAAAACCTCCACAGGGGGTTTCCTCCTACGAGCAGTACTTC. Protein sequence: CASSLKPPQGVSSYEQYF.